The 27 T cell receptor beta chains in this list originate from one sample, sequenced in a study of early T cells in non-severe SARS-CoV-2 infection. Using its own MiXCR run on the 5' RACE reads, TCRdb lists one record per CDR3 protein. Of tens of thousands of distinct CDR3 sequences listed, roughly a tenth are singletons. The sequencing here drew on whole blood, taken at baseline. The receptor source for this set is an adult who was a healthcare worker with PCR-confirmed SARS-CoV-2 infection or an uninfected control (not recorded which).

This clonotype was recorded a few times. The chain recombines TRBV7-8 with TRBJ1-6; 8 bases match TRBD1. This CDR3 has 16 amino acids. Unmatched junction bases numbered 9, after V lost 5 bases and J lost 6 bases. Germline V lookup: CDR1 SGHVS, CDR2 FQNEAQ. Here the CDR3 DNA reads TGTGCCAGCAGCGGGCAGGGGGCGGATGTTAATTCACCCCTCCACTTT. It encodes CASSGQGADVNSPLHF. Drawing the rest from reference TRBV7-8 and TRBJ1-6, the complete variable domain is GAGVSQSPRYKVAKRGQDVALRCDPISGHVSLFWYQQALGQGPEFLTYFQNEAQLDKSGLPSDRFFAERPEGSVSTLKIQRTQQEDSAVYLCASSGQGADVNSPLHFGNGTRLTVT.

This clonotype appeared a few times. The chain recombines TRBV3-1 with TRBJ1-5; 7 nucleotides line up with TRBD1. The ends lost 1 base at V and 3 bases at J; junction bases unmatched: 9. This CDR3 contains 17 residues. The V gene's germline CDR1 is LGHDT and CDR2 YNNKEL (reference sequence). CDR3 in amino acids: CASSQAPADRINQPQHF. In DNA, the CDR3 is TGTGCCAGCAGCCAAGCCCCGGCGGACAGGATCAATCAGCCCCAGCATTTT.

This clonotype was found a few times. The genes are TRBV29-1 and TRBJ1-2; 7 nucleotides align to TRBD1. This CDR3 region has 10 residues. Germline CDR1 and CDR2: SQVTM and ANQGSEA. J lost 6 bases, V lost 6 bases, and 1 base had no gene match. The CDR3 DNA sequence: TGCAGCGTCGACAGGGATGGCTACACCTTC. It specifies CSVDRDGYTF. Full variable domain (missing parts from reference TRBV29-1 and TRBJ1-2): SAVISQKPSRDICQRGTSLTIQCQVDSQVTMMFWYRQQPGQSLTLIATANQGSEATYESGFVIDKFPISRPNLTFSTLTVSNMSPEDSSIYLCSVDRDGYTFGSGTRLTVV.

V gene TRBV11-2 combines with J gene TRBJ1-2, with D hard to call. Trimming removed 3 bases from V and 6 bases from J, with 8 bases in between. This CDR3 is built from 12 residues. The germline CDR1 and CDR2 sequences are SGHAT and FQNNGV. CDR3 sequence (DNA): TGTGCCAGCAGCTTCGGGGTTGATGGCTACACCTTC. Translation: CASSFGVDGYTF.

The genes are TRBV7-9 and TRBJ1-2, with a weak D call TRBD1 (6 bases). This CDR3 has 15 residues. V gave up 0 bases and J gave up 4 bases, with 12 bases separating them. CDR1 is SEHNR and CDR2 is FQNEAQ in the germline V gene (reference sequence). The CDR3 DNA reads as TGTGCCAGCAGCTTAGCGTTACAGGGTGGCTATGGCTACACCTTC. It translates to CASSLALQGGYGYTF. Full variable domain (remainder filled in from reference TRBV7-9 and TRBJ1-2): DTGVSQNPRHKITKRGQNVTFRCDPISEHNRLYWYRQTLGQGPEFLTYFQNEAQLEKSRLLSDRFSAERPKGSFSTLEIQRTEQGDSAMYLCASSLALQGGYGYTFGSGTRLTVV.

This clonotype was detected ten times or more. This sequence joins TRBV11-2 and TRBJ2-1; a weak D match, TRBD2 (6 bases). Germline-derived CDR1 and CDR2 are SGHAT and FQNNGV. The V end lost 2 bases, the J end lost 1 base, and 9 bases lay between the germline ends. The CDR3 loop spans 15 amino acids. The CDR3 DNA follows: TGTGCCAGCAGCTTACTAGCGACTTCCTACAATGAGCAGTTCTTC. This encodes CASSLLATSYNEQFF.

This clonotype was seen repeatedly, ten times or more. This sequence joins TRBV28 and TRBJ2-7; D call uncertain. Trimming removed 6 bases from V and 3 bases from J, with 15 bases in between. The CDR3 runs 14 residues. The germline CDR1 and CDR2 sequences are MDHEN and SYDVKM. The CDR3 loop reads CASSRPDQDYEQYF. CDR3 DNA sequence: TGTGCCAGCAGCCGCCCCGACCAGGACTACGAGCAGTACTTC.

In this sample, this clonotype turned up many times. This chain links TRBV4-3 with TRBJ2-3; D ambiguous. Germline CDR1 LGHNA, CDR2 YSLEER. The CDR3 runs 13 residues. Trimming stripped 0 bases from V and 11 bases from J, with 12 bases between. CDR3 amino acids: CASSQEWAWEQYF. The CDR3 nucleotides read TGCGCCAGCAGCCAAGAGTGGGCCTGGGAGCAGTATTTT.

This clonotype turned up a few times. CDR3 in DNA: TGTGCCAGCAGCCAAGGAGCGGGGTCCAATGAGCAGTTCTTC. Its translation: CASSQGAGSNEQFF. The genes are TRBV3-1 and TRBJ2-1; the match to TRBD2 covers 7 bases. V shed 1 base, J shed 6 bases, and the junction held 3 bases outside the gene matches. This CDR3 is built from 14 residues. Germline V gene sequence: CDR1 LGHDT, CDR2 YNNKEL (reference sequence).

The chain recombines TRBV20-1 with TRBJ2-3; 16 bases map to TRBD2. The CDR3 covers 16 residues. The germline CDR1 and CDR2 sequences are DFQATT and SNEGSKA (reference sequence). J gave up 4 bases and V 3 bases, and 4 bases lay outside the gene matches. The CDR3 DNA reads TGCAGTGCTAGCGGGACTAGCGGGGGGGCGTCAGATACGCAGTATTTT. Its translation is CSASGTSGGASDTQYF.

This clonotype has a count of ten or more. The rearrangement uses TRBV5-8 and TRBJ1-2; the D gene is possibly TRBD1 (5 bases). Germline CDR1 and CDR2: SGHTS and YDEGEE. V was trimmed by 0 bases and J by 8 bases, leaving 11 bases between them. The CDR3 loop spans 13 amino acids. CDR3 DNA: TGTGCCAGCAGCTTGGCCGGGGCCTTCGGCTACACCTTC. It yields the protein CASSLAGAFGYTF.

This clonotype was seen a few times. V usage is TRBV6-6 and J usage is TRBJ1-1; the D is unclear. The CDR3 is 15 residues long. Trimming took off 6 bases at V and 1 base at J, with 15 bases between the two ends. The germline V gene encodes CDR1 MNHNY and CDR2 SVGAGI (reference sequence). The DNA of the CDR3 is TGTGCCAGCAGCACCGGGAGGGCAGGGAACACTGAAGCTTTCTTT. Protein sequence: CASSTGRAGNTEAFF.

The chain has TRBV6-5 and TRBJ1-3; possibly TRBD1 for D (5 bases). Trimming pared 6 bases from V and 2 bases from J, leaving 17 bases between. Germline V gene data show CDR1 as MNHEY and CDR2 as SVGAGI. The CDR3 covers 16 residues. Here the CDR3 DNA reads TGTGCCAGCAGCAAGGGTGGGGGGATAGCTGGAAACACCATATATTTT. It encodes CASSKGGGIAGNTIYF.

V and J are TRBV5-1 and TRBJ2-7, with 9 nucleotides matching TRBD1. The CDR3 has 14 residues. With 4 bases clipped from V and 6 bases from J, the junction kept 8 bases outside the gene matches. Germline-derived CDR1 and CDR2 are SGHRS and YFSETQ. The CDR3 region has the DNA TGCGCCAGCAGCGATCGGGACAGGGCTGGCGAGCAGTACTTC. This codes for CASSDRDRAGEQYF. The variable domain in full, completed from reference TRBV5-1 and TRBJ2-7, reads KAGVTQTPRYLIKTRGQQVTLSCSPISGHRSVSWYQQTPGQGLQFLFEYFSETQRNKGNFPGRFSGRQFSNSRSEMNVSTLELGDSALYLCASSDRDRAGEQYFGPGTRLTVT.

This clonotype was found many times. CDR3 sequence reads: CASSKWGSAITDTQYF. The CDR3 DNA reads as TGTGCCAGCAGCAAATGGGGTAGCGCAATCACAGATACGCAGTATTTT. The chain has TRBV21-1 and TRBJ2-3; the D call in the table, TRBD2, was not verified against the DNA. TRBV21-1 is recorded as a pseudogene. The CDR3 is 16 amino acids.

This clonotype was found many times. The genes are TRBV12-3 or TRBV12-4 and TRBJ1-1; D perhaps matches TRBD1 (5 bases). V was cut by 4 bases and J by 2 bases, with 8 bases left in between. This CDR3 has 13 amino acids. This chain's CDR3 is CASSSGPNTEAFF. CDR3 bases: TGTGCCAGCAGTTCAGGGCCCAACACTGAAGCTTTCTTT.

Many counts were recorded for this clonotype. CDR3 sequence reads: CATRGVSTDTQYF. DNA for the CDR3: TGTGCCACTCGCGGGGTTAGCACAGATACGCAGTATTTT. This rearrangement joins TRBV19 to TRBJ2-3; D might be TRBD2 (6 bases). The CDR3 covers 13 residues. V lost 10 bases and J lost 0, with 11 bases in between. Germline lookup yields CDR1 LNHDA and CDR2 SQIVND (reference sequence).

The chain has TRBV28 and TRBJ1-4; D remains ambiguous. CDR3 length: 13 residues. The V and J ends lost 7 bases and 4 bases respectively, with 10 bases between them. Germline CDR1 MDHEN, CDR2 SYDVKM. CDR3 nucleotides: TGTGCCAGCACTCAATGGCTTAATGAAAAACTGTTTTTT. Amino acid sequence: CASTQWLNEKLFF.

This clonotype was seen ten or more times. The chain joins TRBV5-1 to TRBJ1-4, with no clear D. The V gene lost 4 bases and the J gene lost 7 bases, with 14 bases spanning the gap. The CDR3 is 14 residues long. Germline-derived CDR1 and CDR2 are SGHRS and YFSETQ. For the CDR3, the DNA is TGCGCCAGCAGCCCTGGACCTTGGACTGAAAAACTGTTTTTT. Its translation: CASSPGPWTEKLFF.

Turning to this clonotype: One end of the junction does not line up with germline, which may come from a read error. The chain couples TRBV6-1 to TRBJ1-6; D call uncertain. The CDR3 totals 15 residues. Looked up from germline, CDR1 is MNHNS and CDR2 is SASEGT. CDR3 protein: CASSEGGTHNSPLHF. The CDR3 bases are TGTGCCAGCAGTGAAGGGGGTACGCATAATTCACCCCTCCATTTT.

The V gene is TRBV7-2, the J gene TRBJ2-7; a weak D match, TRBD2 (6 bases). The length of the CDR3 is 15 residues. Germline CDR1 reads SGHTA; CDR2 reads FQGNSA. Between the trimmed V and J ends, which lost 1 base and 2 bases, there was a span of 12 bases. This CDR3 reads CASSLEGGSPYEQYF. The CDR3 coding sequence is TGTGCCAGCAGCTTAGAAGGAGGGTCGCCCTACGAGCAGTACTTC.

The genes are TRBV11-2 and TRBJ2-7, with D tentatively TRBD2 (6 bases). Germline CDR1 is SGHAT and CDR2 is FQNNGV. The ends were cut back, 3 bases at V and 3 bases at J, with 9 bases in the middle. This CDR3 region has 13 residues. The CDR3 sequence: CASSLDYDYEQYF. CDR3 in DNA: TGTGCCAGCAGCTTGGACTACGACTACGAGCAGTACTTC.

This clonotype was observed at least ten times. The gene calls are TRBV4-1 and TRBJ2-3; 8 bases align to TRBD2. This CDR3 is built from 16 residues. V was clipped by 4 bases and J by 4 bases; unmatched bases: 10. Germline CDR1 MGHRA, CDR2 YSYEKL. The CDR3 loop reads CASSLRGGLDPDTQYF. DNA for the CDR3: TGCGCCAGCAGCCTTAGGGGGGGACTAGACCCAGATACGCAGTATTTT.

The chain employs TRBV7-2 and TRBJ2-3; the D gene is possibly TRBD1 (5 bases). Trimming pared 5 bases from V and 0 bases from J, leaving 15 bases between. The germline V gene encodes CDR1 SGHTA and CDR2 FQGNSA. The CDR3 has 16 amino acids. CDR3 loop: CASSIGPSGSTDTQYF. The CDR3 region has the DNA TGTGCCAGCAGCATTGGGCCCTCAGGGAGCACAGATACGCAGTATTTT.

J is TRBJ1-5 and V is TRBV12-5, with 7 bases lining up with TRBD1. Germline-derived CDR1 and CDR2 are LGHNT and FRNRAP. The CDR3 sequence is 16 residues long. V was pared by 2 bases and J by 3 bases, with 7 bases of the junction left unmatched. DNA of the CDR3: TGTGCTAGTGGTTTGACCCTGGGACAGCCCAATCAGCCCCAGCATTTT. Its protein product is CASGLTLGQPNQPQHF.

This clonotype has only a few counts. The CDR3 coding sequence is TGCAGCGTTGAAGATGTAGGAGGGAACACTGAAGCTTTCTTT. Residues: CSVEDVGGNTEAFF. V is TRBV29-1 and J is TRBJ1-1; D unresolved. Trimming cost V 0 bases and J 1 base, with 9 bases left between them. Germline CDR1 and CDR2: SQVTM and ANQGSEA. The CDR3 is 14 amino acids.

This clonotype was detected only a few times. This chain joins TRBV10-1 and TRBJ2-1, with 7 bases aligning to TRBD1. CDR3 length: 17 residues. V shed 6 bases, J shed 1 base, and the junction held 12 bases outside the gene matches. CDR1 and CDR2 (germline): WNHNN, SYGVQD (reference sequence). CDR3 coding DNA: TGCGCCAGCAGCGGACCGATTTCGGGACAGTCCTACAATGAGCAGTTCTTC. It translates to CASSGPISGQSYNEQFF.